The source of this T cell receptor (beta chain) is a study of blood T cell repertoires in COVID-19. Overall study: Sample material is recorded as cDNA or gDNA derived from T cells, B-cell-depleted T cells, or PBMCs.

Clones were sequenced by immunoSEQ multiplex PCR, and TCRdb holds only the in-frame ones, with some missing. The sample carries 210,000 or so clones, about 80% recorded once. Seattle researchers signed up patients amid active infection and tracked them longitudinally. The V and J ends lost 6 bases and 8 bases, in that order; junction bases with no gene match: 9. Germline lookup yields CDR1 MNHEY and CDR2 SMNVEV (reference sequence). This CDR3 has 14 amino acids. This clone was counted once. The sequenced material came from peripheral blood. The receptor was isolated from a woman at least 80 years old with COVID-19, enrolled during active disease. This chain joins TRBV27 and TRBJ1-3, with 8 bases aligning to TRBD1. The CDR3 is CASRTRGPPDTIYF. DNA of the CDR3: TGTGCCAGCAGAACCAGGGGGCCGCCGGACACCATATATTTT.